The clone carrying this TCR beta chain was detected many times. The data are from a study of neurological immune-mediated disorders. With 4 bases removed from V and 11 bases from J, the gap between germline ends came to 15 bases. Per the germline V gene, CDR1 is SGHTA and CDR2 is FQGNSA. The CDR3 is made up of 14 amino acids. From 15-18 subjects, every sequencing run obtained over 200 million TCR-beta sequences. TCRdb re-called the 5' RACE reads through MiXCR, storing one row per CDR3 protein. This table holds around 37,000 distinct CDR3 sequences, less than 15% found once. V is TRBV7-2 and J is TRBJ1-6; TRBD1 is a possible D gene (5 bases). The clonotype comes from a woman in her forties or fifties with HTLV-1-associated myelopathy (HAM/TSP). Sample: PBMCs. The CDR3 nucleotides read TGTGCCAGCAGCTCTAGGTCGGGGACGGCACCCCTCCACTTT. It translates to CASSSRSGTAPLHF. The full variable domain, its missing parts supplied by reference TRBV7-2 and TRBJ1-6, is GAGVSQSPSNKVTEKGKDVELRCDPISGHTALYWYRQSLGQGLEFLIYFQGNSAPDKSGLPSDRFSAERTGGSVSTLTIQRTQQEDSAVYLCASSSRSGTAPLHFGNGTRLTVT.